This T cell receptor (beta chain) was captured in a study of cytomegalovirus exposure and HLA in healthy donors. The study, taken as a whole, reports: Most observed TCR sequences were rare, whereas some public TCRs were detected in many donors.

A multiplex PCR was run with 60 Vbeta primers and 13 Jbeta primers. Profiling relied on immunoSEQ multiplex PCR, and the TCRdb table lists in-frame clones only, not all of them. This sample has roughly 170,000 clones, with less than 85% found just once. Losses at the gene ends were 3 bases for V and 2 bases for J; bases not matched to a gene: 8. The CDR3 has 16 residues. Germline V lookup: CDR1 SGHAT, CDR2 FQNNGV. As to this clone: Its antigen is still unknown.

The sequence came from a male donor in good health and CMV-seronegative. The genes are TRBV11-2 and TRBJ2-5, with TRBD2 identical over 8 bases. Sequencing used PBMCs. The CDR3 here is CASSLAGGAYQETQYF. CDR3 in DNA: TGTGCCAGCAGCTTGGCCGGGGGGGCATATCAAGAGACCCAGTACTTC.